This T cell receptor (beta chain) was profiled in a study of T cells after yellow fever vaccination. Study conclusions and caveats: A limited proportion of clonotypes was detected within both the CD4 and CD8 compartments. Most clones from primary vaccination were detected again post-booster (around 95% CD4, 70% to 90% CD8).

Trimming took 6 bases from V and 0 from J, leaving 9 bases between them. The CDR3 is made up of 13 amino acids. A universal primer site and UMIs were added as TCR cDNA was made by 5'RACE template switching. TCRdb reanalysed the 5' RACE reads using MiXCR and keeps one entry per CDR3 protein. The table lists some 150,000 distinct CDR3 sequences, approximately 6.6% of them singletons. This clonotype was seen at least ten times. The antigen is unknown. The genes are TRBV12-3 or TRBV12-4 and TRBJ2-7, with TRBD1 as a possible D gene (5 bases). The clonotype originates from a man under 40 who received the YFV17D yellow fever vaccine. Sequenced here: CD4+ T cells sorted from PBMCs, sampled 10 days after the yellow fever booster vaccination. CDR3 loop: CASRPDSSYEQYF. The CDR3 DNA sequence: TGTGCCAGCAGGCCAGACAGCTCCTACGAGCAGTACTTC.